This entry is about one T cell receptor (beta chain). Its antigen remains unknown. This record comes from a study of cytomegalovirus exposure and HLA in healthy donors. About the research overall: An early data release held around 80 million unique TCRs from HLA-typed donors. Study-wide points: Of the V segments, some could not be distinguished, including TRBV6-2 and TRBV6-3, and were excluded. Later on, an analysis found that several of the most significant clusters appeared to be linked to common viral pathogens, which included parvovirus B19. The authors assumed roughly uniform sequencing depth across donors for presence/absence analyses.

V lost 5 bases, J lost 0 bases, and 5 bases stayed unmatched. Per germline, CDR1 LNHDA and CDR2 SQIVND (reference sequence). The CDR3 length is 16 residues. It was with 60 Vbeta and 13 Jbeta primers that the PCR ran. TCRdb keeps only in-frame clones here, not all; method: immunoSEQ multiplex PCR. Of 150,000 to 180,000 clones in the sample, 80% were seen once. This TCR was sampled from a woman aged 40-49 years in good health and CMV-seropositive. Sequencing was carried out using PBMCs. The gene calls are TRBV19 and TRBJ2-1; TRBD2 matches at 9 bases. The CDR3 spells CASSVAGVNSYNEQFF. Written as DNA, the CDR3 is TGTGCCAGTAGTGTAGCGGGAGTGAACTCCTACAATGAGCAGTTCTTC.